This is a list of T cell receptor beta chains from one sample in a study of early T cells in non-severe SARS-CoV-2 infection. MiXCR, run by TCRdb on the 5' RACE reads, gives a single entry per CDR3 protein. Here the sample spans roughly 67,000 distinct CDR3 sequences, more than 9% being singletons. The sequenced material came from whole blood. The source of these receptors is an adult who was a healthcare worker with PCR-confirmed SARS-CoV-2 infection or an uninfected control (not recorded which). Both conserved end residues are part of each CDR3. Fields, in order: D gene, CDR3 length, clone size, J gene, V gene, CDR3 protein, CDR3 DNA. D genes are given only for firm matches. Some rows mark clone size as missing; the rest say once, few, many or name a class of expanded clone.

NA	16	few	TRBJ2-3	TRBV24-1	CATSDSRWGKTDTQYF	TGTGCCACCAGTGACTCACGATGGGGCAAGACAGATACGCAGTATTTT
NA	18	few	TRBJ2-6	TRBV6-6	CASSYFNSGIGGANVLTF	TGTGCCAGCAGTTACTTCAATTCAGGGATCGGTGGGGCCAACGTCCTGACTTTC
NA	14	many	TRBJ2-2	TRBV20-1	CSAREQANTGELFF	TGCAGTGCTAGAGAGCAGGCGAACACCGGGGAGCTGTTTTTT
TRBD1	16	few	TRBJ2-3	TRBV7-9	CASSGGTGGPPNTQYF	TGTGCCAGCAGCGGGGGGACAGGGGGCCCGCCAAATACGCAGTATTTT
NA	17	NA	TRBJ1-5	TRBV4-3	CASRPCQGRKGNQPQHF	TGCGCCAGCCGACCCTGCCAGGGAAGGAAAGGCAATCAGCCCCAGCATTTT
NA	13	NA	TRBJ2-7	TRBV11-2	CASSRGLSYEQYF	TGTGCCAGCAGCCGGGGACTTTCCTACGAGCAGTACTTC
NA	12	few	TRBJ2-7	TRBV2	CASSRDPVEQYF	TGTGCCAGCAGCCGGGACCCCGTAGAGCAGTACTTC
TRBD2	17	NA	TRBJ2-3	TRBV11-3	CASSPEWTRPPGDTQYF	TGTGCCAGCAGCCCAGAATGGACTAGGCCACCTGGAGATACGCAGTATTTT
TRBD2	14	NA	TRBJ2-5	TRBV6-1	CASILSGGGETQYF	TGTGCCAGCATCCTTAGCGGGGGGGGAGAGACCCAGTACTTC
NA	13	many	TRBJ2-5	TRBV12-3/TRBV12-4	CASSAGLRETQYF	TGTGCCAGCAGTGCGGGACTTCGGGAGACCCAGTACTTC
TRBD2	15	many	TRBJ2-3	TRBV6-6	CASSYRAGGTDTQYF	TGTGCCAGCAGTTACCGGGCGGGGGGCACAGATACGCAGTATTTT
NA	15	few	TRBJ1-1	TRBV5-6	CASSLAGRGSTEAFF	TGTGCCAGCAGCTTGGCCGGCAGGGGATCGACTGAAGCTTTCTTT
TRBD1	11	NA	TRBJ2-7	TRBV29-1	CSVRNRGEQYF	TGCAGCGTTCGGAACAGGGGCGAGCAGTACTTC
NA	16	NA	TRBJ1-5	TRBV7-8	CASSTRLGQGRQPQHF	TGTGCCAGCAGCACCCGGCTTGGGCAGGGCAGACAGCCCCAGCATTTT
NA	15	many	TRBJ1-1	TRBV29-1	CSAGRTVFMNTEAFF	TGCAGCGCTGGGCGGACAGTCTTCATGAACACTGAAGCTTTCTTT
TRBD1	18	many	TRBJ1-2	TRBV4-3	CASSQADTGAIPVSGYTF	TGCGCCAGCAGCCAAGCCGATACAGGGGCAATCCCGGTCTCTGGCTACACCTTC
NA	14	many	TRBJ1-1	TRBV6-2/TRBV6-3	CASSYSVTVAEAFF	TGTGCCAGCAGTTACTCGGTAACTGTCGCTGAAGCTTTCTTT
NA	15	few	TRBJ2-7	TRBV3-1	CASSQDMSITYEQYF	TGTGCCAGCAGCCAAGATATGTCCATTACCTACGAGCAGTACTTC
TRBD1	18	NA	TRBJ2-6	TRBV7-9	CASSPRTGLSSGANVLTF	TGTGCCAGCAGCCCACGGACAGGGCTAAGCTCTGGGGCCAACGTCCTGACTTTC
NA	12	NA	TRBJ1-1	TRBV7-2	CASSLGGARAFF	TGTGCCAGCAGCTTAGGGGGGGCGCGGGCTTTCTTT
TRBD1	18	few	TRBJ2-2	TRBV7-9	CASSLARHRTGNTGELFF	TGTGCCAGCAGCCTTGCCCGCCACAGGACAGGGAACACCGGGGAGCTGTTTTTT
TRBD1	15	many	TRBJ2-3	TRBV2	CASSVGTGGTDTQYF	TGTGCCAGCAGTGTTGGGACAGGGGGGACAGATACGCAGTATTTT
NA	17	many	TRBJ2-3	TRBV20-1	CSARDYGGGRLADTQYF	TGCAGTGCTAGAGACTACGGCGGGGGCCGTCTAGCAGATACGCAGTATTTT
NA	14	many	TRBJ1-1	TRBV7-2	CASSLVGEGTEAFF	TGTGCCAGCAGCTTAGTAGGGGAGGGAACTGAAGCTTTCTTT
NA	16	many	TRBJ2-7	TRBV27	CASSFAGTHGAPEQYF	TGTGCCAGCAGTTTCGCCGGGACCCACGGTGCCCCCGAGCAGTACTTC
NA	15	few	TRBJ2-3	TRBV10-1	CASSDSRGETDTQYF	TGCGCCAGCAGTGATTCCCGAGGGGAGACAGATACGCAGTATTTT
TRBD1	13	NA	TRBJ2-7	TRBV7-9	CASSYSGGYEQDF	TGTGCCAGCAGCTACTCAGGGGGCTACGAGCAGGACTTC
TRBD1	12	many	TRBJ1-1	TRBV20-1	CSAQGMNTEAFF	TGCAGTGCACAGGGGATGAACACTGAAGCTTTCTTT
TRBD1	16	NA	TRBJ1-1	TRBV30	CAWRSGTGGVRGEAFF	TGTGCCTGGAGATCGGGGACAGGGGGCGTCAGGGGTGAAGCTTTCTTT
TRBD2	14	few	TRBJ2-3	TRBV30	CAWSVSGGTDTQYF	TGTGCCTGGAGTGTTAGCGGGGGAACAGATACGCAGTATTTT
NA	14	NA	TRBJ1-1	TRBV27	CASSLKKYNTEAFF	TGTGCCAGCAGTTTAAAGAAGTATAACACTGAAGCTTTCTTT
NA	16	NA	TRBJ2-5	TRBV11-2	CASSYNSPDARETQYF	TGTGCCAGCAGCTACAACTCCCCGGACGCCCGAGAGACCCAGTACTTC
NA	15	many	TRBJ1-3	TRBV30	CAYSEPPGTGNTIYF	TGTGCCTACTCCGAGCCTCCGGGGACTGGAAACACCATATATTTT
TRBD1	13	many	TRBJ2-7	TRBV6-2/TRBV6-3	CASSGTGTHEQYF	TGTGCCAGCAGTGGGACAGGGACGCACGAGCAGTACTTC
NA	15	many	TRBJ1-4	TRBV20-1	CSARDGGQINEKLFF	TGCAGTGCTAGAGATGGAGGACAAATAAATGAAAAACTGTTTTTT
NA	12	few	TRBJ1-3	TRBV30	CAWTPASNTIYF	TGTGCCTGGACCCCTGCGTCAAACACCATATATTTT
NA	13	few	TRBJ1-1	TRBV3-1	CASSRGDNTEAFF	TGTGCCAGCAGCCGAGGGGATAATACTGAAGCTTTCTTT